What follows describes a single TCR beta chain. This entry comes from a study of cytomegalovirus exposure and HLA in healthy donors. The CDR3 runs 13 residues. The V gene end was trimmed by 4 bases and the J gene end by 7 bases; junction bases not matched to a gene: 5. The germline gives CDR1 SGHRS, CDR2 YFSETQ. The PCR made use of 60 Vbeta and 13 Jbeta primers. The assay was immunoSEQ multiplex PCR, and TCRdb's table has in-frame clones only and misses some. The sample holds over 70,000 clones; approximately 80% are singletons and the top ten take about 32%. Sequenced material: PBMCs. The chain uses TRBV5-1 and TRBJ2-1; TRBD2 aligns across 7 bases. The TCR originated in a man aged 50 to 59 in good health and CMV-seropositive. This chain's CDR3 is CASSGDYRNEQFF. The CDR3 DNA sequence: TGCGCCAGCAGCGGGGACTACCGGAATGAGCAGTTCTTC.